These 28 T cell receptor beta chains originate from one sample sequenced in a study of persistence of HIV-infected CD4 T cells. For these TCRs, the target antigens are not known. This was the immunoSEQ version 4 assay in survey mode. Clones were sequenced by immunoSEQ multiplex PCR, and TCRdb holds only the in-frame ones, with some missing. The profile shows more than 30,000 clones, 75% to 85% of them singletons. The stimulus was an HIV-1 Gag 15-mer peptide pool, about 1.1 ug/peptide/mL. CD40L/CD69 double-negative CD45RO-high memory CD4+ T cells were collected. The sample consisted of cultured CD4+ T cells from PBMCs, taken from a patient who received antiretroviral therapy. The receptors derive from an adult with HIV. The donor label of this sample is uncertain.

The genes are TRBV5-4 and TRBJ2-1; D unclear. CDR1 SGHNT and CDR2 YYREEE come from the germline V gene (reference sequence). This CDR3 has 13 residues. V dropped 0 bases and J dropped 4 bases, with 5 bases sitting between them. This chain's CDR3 is CASSLDSYNEQFF. The DNA for the CDR3 is TGTGCCAGCAGCTTGGACAGTTACAATGAGCAGTTCTTC.

CDR3 region: CASSERSYNEQFF. In nucleotides, the CDR3 is TGTGCCAGCAGTGAACGTAGCTACAATGAGCAGTTCTTC. The V call is TRBV2, the J call TRBJ2-1; D is unclear. V lost 2 bases, J lost 3 bases, and 5 bases lay in between. The CDR3 totals 13 residues. Germline V lookup: CDR1 SNHLY, CDR2 FYNNEI.

The rearrangement uses TRBV27 and TRBJ2-7, with D unclear. V was shortened by 5 bases and J by 2 bases, with 13 bases between the two germline ends. The germline CDR1 and CDR2 sequences are MNHEY and SMNVEV (reference sequence). The CDR3 has 14 amino acids. The CDR3 DNA is TGTGCCAGCAGTCCCTCCCGCGGACCCTACGAGCAGTACTTC. Its protein is CASSPSRGPYEQYF.

The V call is TRBV19, the J call TRBJ1-2; tentatively, D is TRBD1 (6 bases). The V gene lost 6 bases and the J gene lost 2 bases, with 19 bases spanning the gap. The germline gives CDR1 LNHDA, CDR2 SQIVND (reference sequence). The CDR3 is 16 amino acids. In nucleotides, the CDR3 is TGTGCCAGTAGGGATGGGGGCCAGTGGGTCAACTATGGCTACACCTTC. Translation gives CASRDGGQWVNYGYTF. The entire variable domain, with the rest obtained from reference TRBV19 and TRBJ1-2, is as follows: DGGITQSPKYLFRKEGQNVTLSCEQNLNHDAMYWYRQDPGQGLRLIYYSQIVNDFQKGDIAEGYSVSREKKESFPLTVTSAQKNPTAFYLCASRDGGQWVNYGYTFGSGTRLTVV.

The chain uses TRBV6-6 and TRBJ1-6, with D possibly being TRBD1 (5 bases). Between the trimmed V and J ends, which lost 4 bases and 13 bases, there was a span of 23 bases. Germline lookup yields CDR1 MNHNY and CDR2 SVGAGI (reference sequence). The CDR3 loop spans 16 amino acids. The CDR3 protein is CASSFLAGTGSTPLHF. CDR3 DNA sequence: TGTGCCAGCAGTTTCCTCGCCGGGACCGGGTCTACTCCCCTCCACTTT.

The rearrangement joins TRBV5-4 to TRBJ2-5, with D perhaps TRBD1 or TRBD2 (6 bases each). Germline assignment: CDR1 SGHNT and CDR2 YYREEE (reference sequence). The CDR3 is 14 residues long. V lost 0 bases and J lost 5, with 11 bases in between. DNA for the CDR3: TGTGCCAGCAGCTTGGATACAGGGAGGGAGACCCAGTACTTC. Translated, it gives CASSLDTGRETQYF.

To note about this clone: Other DNA variants within this sample encode the same CDR3. The chain recombines TRBV5-1 with TRBJ1-6, with unresolved D. Germline values: CDR1 SGHRS, CDR2 YFSETQ. This CDR3 is 14 amino acids long. With 0 bases removed from V and 6 bases from J, the gap between germline ends came to 7 bases. CDR3 in DNA: TGCGCCAGCAGCTTGGACGGCAGTAATTCACCCCTCCACTTT. It specifies CASSLDGSNSPLHF.

This chain connects TRBV6-1 to TRBJ1-3, with D uncertain. Trimming cost V 6 bases and J 9 bases, with 15 bases left between them. Looked up from germline, CDR1 is MNHNS and CDR2 is SASEGT. CDR3 length: 13 residues. The CDR3 loop reads CASRRGVESTIYF. DNA for the CDR3: TGTGCCAGCAGGCGTGGAGTTGAGAGCACCATATATTTT.

J is TRBJ1-2 and V is TRBV27; D gene unclear. Trimming left V 5 bases short and J 8 bases short, with 18 bases between. CDR3 length: 14 residues. Looked up from germline, CDR1 is MNHEY and CDR2 is SMNVEV (reference sequence). The CDR3 bases are TGTGCCAGCAGTCCACGGGAGCTGATATCAGGCTACACCTTC. Translation gives CASSPRELISGYTF.

This clone was counted between two and nine times. The rearrangement joins TRBV6-5 to TRBJ1-1; D not resolved. The germline V gene encodes CDR1 MNHEY and CDR2 SVGAGI. The CDR3 contains 14 residues. V lost 8 bases and J 4 bases, leaving 17 bases between the germline ends. CDR3 loop: CASRKLGWSTEAFF. DNA of the CDR3: TGTGCCAGCCGAAAGCTGGGCTGGAGCACTGAAGCTTTCTTT.

The chain couples TRBV5-4 to TRBJ2-3, with a weak D call TRBD2 (6 bases). This CDR3 spans 14 amino acids. Germline CDR1 SGHNT, CDR2 YYREEE (reference sequence). Trimming removed 4 bases from V and 3 bases from J, with 12 bases in between. The CDR3 protein is CASSPEGRTDTQYF. The DNA for the CDR3 is TGTGCCAGCAGCCCGGAGGGTCGGACAGATACGCAGTATTTT.

The genes are TRBV5-4 and TRBJ2-5, with D unclear. Deletions cut 0 bases from V and 4 bases from J, with 10 bases between. CDR3 size: 14 residues. From germline, CDR1 is SGHNT and CDR2 YYREEE (reference sequence). The CDR3 reads CASSLDLGTETQYF. The CDR3, as DNA: TGTGCCAGCAGCTTGGATCTGGGAACAGAGACCCAGTACTTC.

The chain uses TRBV19 and TRBJ2-3; D unresolved. The germline gives CDR1 LNHDA, CDR2 SQIVND (reference sequence). The CDR3 has 11 amino acids. V lost 4 bases and J lost 2, with 1 base in between. CDR3 bases: TGTGCCAGTAGTACCACAGATACGCAGTATTTT. Translation gives CASSTTDTQYF.

The CDR3 region is CSASDTRQGLHGEQFF. CDR3 DNA sequence: TGCAGTGCTAGTGATACTAGACAGGGGCTACACGGTGAGCAGTTCTTC. This rearrangement joins TRBV20-1 to TRBJ2-1, with TRBD1 matching over 8 bases. The CDR3 covers 16 residues. The trim removed 3 bases at V and 9 bases at J, leaving 16 bases unmatched. The germline gives CDR1 DFQATT, CDR2 SNEGSKA (reference sequence).

The rearrangement links TRBV5-5 to TRBJ1-6; 7 nucleotides agree with TRBD1. Trimming cost V 5 bases and J 5 bases; bases outside gene matches: 10. The germline V gene has CDR1 SGHKS and CDR2 YYEKEE (reference sequence). The CDR3 sequence is 16 residues long. The CDR3 sequence is CASSFHPGTDNSPLHF. DNA of the CDR3: TGTGCCAGCAGTTTCCACCCCGGGACAGATAATTCACCCCTCCACTTT.

Only a few counts were recorded for this clone. The V call is TRBV9, the J call TRBJ1-1, with a weak D call TRBD1 (5 bases). This CDR3 spans 15 amino acids. V lost 0 bases and J 0 bases, leaving 9 bases between the germline ends. Germline V gene sequence: CDR1 SGDLS, CDR2 YYNGEE. The CDR3 DNA reads TGTGCCAGCAGCGTAGATGGACAAATGAACACTGAAGCTTTCTTT. Its translation: CASSVDGQMNTEAFF.

The V call is TRBV30, the J call TRBJ1-1; D remains ambiguous. Trimming cost V 3 bases and J 1 base, with 9 bases left between them. This CDR3 has 13 residues. Germline V CDR1 and CDR2: GTSNPN, SVGIG (reference sequence). This CDR3 reads CAWRTGSNTEAFF. DNA of the CDR3: TGTGCCTGGAGGACGGGGTCGAACACTGAAGCTTTCTTT.

The chain employs TRBV9 and TRBJ2-7; D not certain. CDR1 and CDR2 from the germline V gene are SGDLS and YYNGEE. The CDR3 has 14 amino acids. Trimming pared 4 bases from V and 2 bases from J, leaving 13 bases between. CDR3 loop: CASSPELLAYEQYF. As DNA, the CDR3 is TGTGCCAGCAGCCCGGAACTGCTCGCCTACGAGCAGTACTTC.

CDR3: CASIGSETDTQYF. DNA of the CDR3: TGTGCCAGTATAGGGAGTGAGACAGATACGCAGTATTTT. This chain uses TRBV19 with TRBJ2-3; tentative D call: TRBD2 (5 bases). The ends were cut back, 7 bases at V and 3 bases at J, with 11 bases in the middle. Looked up from germline, CDR1 is LNHDA and CDR2 is SQIVND (reference sequence). This CDR3 comprises 13 residues.

The chain has TRBV7-6 and TRBJ2-4; TRBD2 might be the D (5 bases). Trimming removed 5 bases from V and 0 bases from J, with 20 bases in between. The CDR3 is made up of 18 amino acids. CDR1 and CDR2 (germline): SGHVS, FNYEAQ. CDR3 in amino acids: CASSPLARGRLAKNIQYF. In DNA, the CDR3 is TGTGCCAGCAGCCCACTCGCACGAGGGAGATTAGCCAAAAACATTCAGTACTTC.

For the CDR3, the DNA is TGTGCCAGCAGCGTAGGTGGTAGCGGGGGGTTTGGGGCCAACGTCCTGACTTTC. Protein product: CASSVGGSGGFGANVLTF. The chain carries TRBV9 and TRBJ2-6, with TRBD2 identical over 10 bases. Germline lookup yields CDR1 SGDLS and CDR2 YYNGEE. Trimming at V came to 0 bases and at J to 3 bases, leaving 6 bases not matched to a gene. The CDR3 runs to 18 residues.

The chain is built from TRBV6-5 and TRBJ2-3; 15 bases agree with TRBD2. The germline V gene encodes CDR1 MNHEY and CDR2 SVGAGI. V dropped 2 bases and J dropped 8; count of bases not matched to a gene: 5. The CDR3 consists of 16 residues. As DNA, the CDR3 is TGTGCCAGCAGTTACCGGACTAGCGGGGGGGCCCGTACGCAGTATTTT. It yields the protein CASSYRTSGGARTQYF.

This clone was found a few times. The chain couples TRBV20-1 to TRBJ2-1; TRBD1 or TRBD2 may be the D gene (5 bases each). V was pared by 8 bases and J by 7 bases, with 12 bases between. This CDR3 has 11 residues. CDR1 is DFQATT and CDR2 is SNEGSKA in the germline V gene (reference sequence). CDR3 loop: CSTGTHNEQFF. In nucleotides, the CDR3 is TGCAGTACCGGGACGCATAATGAGCAGTTCTTC.

The chain employs TRBV5-1 and TRBJ2-1; 7 nucleotides line up with TRBD1. The J segment lost 4 bases and the V segment lost 0 bases, leaving 4 bases of the junction unmatched. From germline, CDR1 is SGHRS and CDR2 YFSETQ. The CDR3 spans 15 residues. The CDR3 DNA reads TGCGCCAGCAGCTTGGGACCGGGACAGTACAATGAGCAGTTCTTC. Translation: CASSLGPGQYNEQFF. Full variable domain (rest looked up from reference TRBV5-1 and TRBJ2-1): KAGVTQTPRYLIKTRGQQVTLSCSPISGHRSVSWYQQTPGQGLQFLFEYFSETQRNKGNFPGRFSGRQFSNSRSEMNVSTLELGDSALYLCASSLGPGQYNEQFFGPGTRLTVL.

The V and J genes are TRBV5-8 and TRBJ1-4; D gene ambiguous. Germline CDR1 and CDR2: SGHTS and YDEGEE. V was pared by 7 bases and J by 7 bases, with 8 bases between. The CDR3 runs to 11 residues. In DNA form, the CDR3 reads TGTGCCAGCGGCCTGGGTGAAAAACTGTTTTTT. Amino acid sequence: CASGLGEKLFF.

The rearrangement links TRBV18 to TRBJ1-2; 9 bases align to TRBD1. J was trimmed by 2 bases and V by 0 bases; bases with no gene match: 7. The CDR3 totals 17 residues. Germline loops: CDR1 KGHSH, CDR2 LQKENI. CDR3 sequence reads: CASSPPFFTGGNYGYTF. The CDR3, as DNA: TGTGCCAGCTCACCACCATTCTTTACAGGGGGCAACTATGGCTACACCTTC.

The rearrangement joins TRBV2 to TRBJ1-1, with D perhaps TRBD1 (5 bases). Trimming removed 1 base from V and 6 bases from J, with 15 bases in between. Germline V gene lookup returns CDR1 SNHLY and CDR2 FYNNEI. The CDR3 is made up of 15 amino acids. CDR3 region: CASSEESTWGAEAFF. CDR3 DNA sequence: TGTGCCAGCAGTGAAGAGTCCACCTGGGGGGCTGAAGCTTTCTTT.

This chain links TRBV9 with TRBJ1-1; 8 nucleotides line up with TRBD1. CDR1 is SGDLS and CDR2 is YYNGEE in the germline V gene. The ends lost 1 base at V and 8 bases at J; junction bases unmatched: 7. The CDR3 sequence is 14 residues long. CDR3 amino acids: CASSVSDRDREAFF. The CDR3 region has the DNA TGTGCCAGCAGCGTATCGGACAGGGATAGAGAAGCTTTCTTT.